Following are 15 T cell receptor beta chains from one sample sequenced in a study of shared clonotypes between healthy human individuals. Assay used: immunoSEQ multiplex PCR; TCRdb lists only in-frame clones, some missing. The top ten clones hold approximately 1.1% of a sample with over a million clones, approximately 97% of them seen once. The sequenced sample consisted of naive CD4+ T cells sorted from blood. The subset is: CD45RA+ positively selected. The receptors here all came from a man aged 25 to 40 in good health.

Here the CDR3 reads CASSQELSGLSGNTIYF. For the CDR3, the DNA is TGCGCCAGCAGCCAAGAATTATCAGGGCTTTCTGGAAACACCATATATTTT. V and J are TRBV4-1 and TRBJ1-3, with D tentatively TRBD1 (5 bases). Trimming took 0 bases from V and 1 from J, leaving 13 bases between them. From germline, CDR1 is MGHRA and CDR2 YSYEKL. The CDR3 sequence is 17 residues long.

The chain employs TRBV19 and TRBJ1-5; D is perhaps TRBD1 (6 bases). The germline V gene has CDR1 LNHDA and CDR2 SQIVND (reference sequence). V was trimmed by 5 bases and J by 6 bases, leaving 14 bases between them. The CDR3 runs 14 residues. The CDR3 reads CASSSQGSRQPQHF. In DNA, the CDR3 is TGTGCCAGTAGTTCGCAGGGGTCTCGTCAGCCCCAGCATTTT.

This clone was seen only once. This chain joins TRBV10-2 and TRBJ2-3, with 7 bases fitting TRBD2. Trimming at V came to 5 bases and at J to 6 bases, leaving 23 bases not matched to a gene. CDR1 and CDR2 from the germline V gene are WSHSY and SAAADI. The CDR3 length is 19 residues. The CDR3: CASSNRWARSGGSGDTQYF. The CDR3 nucleotides read TGCGCCAGCAGTAATCGTTGGGCTAGGTCGGGAGGCTCGGGGGATACGCAGTATTTT.

The CDR3 sequence: CSVGFWTFSSYEQYF. The DNA for the CDR3 is TGCAGCGTTGGGTTCTGGACTTTCAGCTCCTACGAGCAGTACTTC. The V and J genes are TRBV29-1 and TRBJ2-7, with D tentatively TRBD2 (5 bases). V was trimmed by 4 bases and J by 0 bases, leaving 16 bases between them. CDR1 is SQVTM, CDR2 ANQGSEA, per germline. The CDR3 contains 15 residues.

This clone was recorded once. The rearrangement joins TRBV7-2 to TRBJ1-2, with no clear D. Germline lookup yields CDR1 SGHTA and CDR2 FQGNSA. V lost 0 bases and J lost 6, with 8 bases in between. The CDR3 length is 13 residues. CDR3 sequence: CASSLAQAHGYTF. The CDR3 DNA is TGTGCCAGCAGCTTAGCCCAAGCCCATGGCTACACCTTC. Full variable domain (missing parts from reference TRBV7-2 and TRBJ1-2): GAGVSQSPSNKVTEKGKDVELRCDPISGHTALYWYRQSLGQGLEFLIYFQGNSAPDKSGLPSDRFSAERTGGSVSTLTIQRTQQEDSAVYLCASSLAQAHGYTFGSGTRLTVV.

The gene calls are TRBV30 and TRBJ2-7, with D possibly called TRBD1 or TRBD2 (5 bases each). Germline CDR1 is GTSNPN and CDR2 is SVGIG (reference sequence). The germline V and J ends were trimmed by 4 bases and 3 bases, with 16 bases remaining between them. The CDR3 has 14 residues. CDR3 nucleotides: TGTGCCTGGAACCGGGACGGAGCCCGCTACGAGCAGTACTTC. As protein: CAWNRDGARYEQYF. Full variable domain (remainder filled in from reference TRBV30 and TRBJ2-7): SQTIHQWPATLVQPVGSPLSLECTVEGTSNPNLYWYRQAAGRGLQLLFYSVGIGQISSEVPQNLSASRPQDRQFILSSKKLLLSDSGFYLCAWNRDGARYEQYFGPGTRLTVT.

The CDR3: CSVEARNTEAFF. DNA of the CDR3: TGCAGCGTTGAGGCAAGGAACACTGAAGCTTTCTTT. The chain uses TRBV29-1 and TRBJ1-1, with D hard to call. In germline, CDR1 is SQVTM, CDR2 ANQGSEA. The CDR3 extends over 12 amino acids. Between the trimmed V and J ends, which lost 3 bases and 1 base, there was a span of 6 bases.

The chain employs TRBV7-9 and TRBJ1-1; 7 nucleotides match TRBD1. The CDR3 totals 14 residues. V gave up 5 bases and J gave up 6 bases; unmatched junction bases: 9. In germline, CDR1 is SEHNR, CDR2 FQNEAQ (reference sequence). CDR3 coding DNA: TGTGCCAGCAGCCCGGACAGGAATTGGTCTGAAGCTTTCTTT. Translation gives CASSPDRNWSEAFF.

CDR3: CASSLGGTGETQYF. As DNA, the CDR3 is TGCGCCAGCAGCTTGGGGGGGACTGGCGAGACCCAGTACTTC. The genes are TRBV5-1 and TRBJ2-5, with a weak D call TRBD2 (6 bases). The CDR3 totals 14 residues. Per germline, CDR1 SGHRS and CDR2 YFSETQ. V was cut by 0 bases and J by 5 bases, with 11 bases left in between.

A word on this clone: At the DNA level, this CDR3 is encoded by other sequences in the same sample as well. The rearrangement joins TRBV18 to TRBJ2-3; D remains unclear. The germline V gene has CDR1 KGHSH and CDR2 LQKENI. The CDR3 consists of 11 residues. The V end lost 2 bases, the J end lost 6 bases, and 3 bases lay between the germline ends. CDR3 nucleotide sequence: TGTGCCAGCTCACCAGCGGATACGCAGTATTTT. Encoded protein: CASSPADTQYF.

The genes are TRBV5-5 and TRBJ2-1; 10 nucleotides line up with TRBD2. After removal of 3 bases from V and 9 bases from J, the junction contained 9 bases not matched to a gene. The CDR3 totals 15 residues. Germline-derived CDR1 and CDR2 are SGHKS and YYEKEE (reference sequence). The CDR3 here is CASSSGLAIGGEQFF. The CDR3, as DNA: TGTGCCAGCAGCTCGGGACTAGCGATAGGGGGTGAGCAGTTCTTC. Full variable domain (missing parts from reference TRBV5-5 and TRBJ2-1): DAGVTQSPTHLIKTRGQQVTLRCSPISGHKSVSWYQQVLGQGPQFIFQYYEKEERGRGNFPDRFSARQFPNYSSELNVNALLLGDSALYLCASSSGLAIGGEQFFGPGTRLTVL.

The rearrangement uses TRBV6-1 and TRBJ2-3; a weak D match, TRBD1 (5 bases). Between the trimmed V and J ends, which lost 2 bases and 3 bases, there was a span of 9 bases. The CDR3 covers 14 residues. Germline V gene lookup returns CDR1 MNHNS and CDR2 SASEGT. The CDR3: CASSETAGTDTQYF. In nucleotides, the CDR3 is TGTGCCAGCAGTGAAACGGCAGGGACAGATACGCAGTATTTT.

The chain has TRBV7-6 and TRBJ2-2, with D possibly called TRBD1 or TRBD2 (5 bases each). With 5 bases removed from V and 3 bases from J, the gap between germline ends came to 13 bases. This CDR3 comprises 15 residues. Germline CDR1 reads SGHVS; CDR2 reads FNYEAQ. The CDR3 nucleotides read TGTGCCAGCAGCACGGTGGGGCGGGACACCGGGGAGCTGTTTTTT. This encodes CASSTVGRDTGELFF.

The chain links TRBV5-1 to TRBJ1-1, with TRBD1 matching over 7 bases. The junction had 12 bases not matched to a gene; V was cut back by 0 bases and J by 7 bases. Germline CDR1 and CDR2: SGHRS and YFSETQ. CDR3 length equals 16 residues. CDR3 loop: CASSLAYGRDSIEAFF. CDR3 sequence (DNA): TGCGCCAGCAGCTTGGCCTACGGCCGGGACAGTATTGAAGCTTTCTTT.

The V and J genes are TRBV5-1 and TRBJ2-3, with D hard to call. From germline, CDR1 is SGHRS and CDR2 YFSETQ. This CDR3 region has 14 residues. The ends were cut back, 0 bases at V and 4 bases at J, with 9 bases in the middle. This CDR3 reads CASSLEPESDTQYF. The CDR3 bases are TGCGCCAGCAGCTTGGAGCCAGAGTCAGATACGCAGTATTTT.